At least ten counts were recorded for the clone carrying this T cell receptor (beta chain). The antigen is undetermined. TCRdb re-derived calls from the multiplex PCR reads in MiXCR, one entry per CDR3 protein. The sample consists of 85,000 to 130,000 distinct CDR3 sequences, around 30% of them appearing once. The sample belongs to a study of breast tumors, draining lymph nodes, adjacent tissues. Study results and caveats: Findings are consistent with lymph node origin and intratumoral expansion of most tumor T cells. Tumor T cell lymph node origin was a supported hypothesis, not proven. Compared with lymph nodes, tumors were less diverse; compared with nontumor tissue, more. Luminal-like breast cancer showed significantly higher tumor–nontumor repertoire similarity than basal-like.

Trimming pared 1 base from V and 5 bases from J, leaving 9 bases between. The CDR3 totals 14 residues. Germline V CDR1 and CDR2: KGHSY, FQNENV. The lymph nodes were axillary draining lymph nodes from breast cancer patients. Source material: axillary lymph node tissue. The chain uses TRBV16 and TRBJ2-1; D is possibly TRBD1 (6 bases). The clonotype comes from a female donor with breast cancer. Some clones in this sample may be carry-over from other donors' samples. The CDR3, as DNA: TGTGCCAGCAGCCAATACCGGGACAACAATGAGCAGTTCTTC. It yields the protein CASSQYRDNNEQFF.